The 29 T cell receptor beta chains below come from one sample, sequenced in a study of OX40 agonist ivuxolimab in advanced cancers. This table comes from immunoSEQ multiplex PCR, and its TCRdb copy is limited to in-frame clones, with some not included. Altogether 60,000 to 80,000 clones are present, 81% being singletons, with the ten largest covering more than 4%. The specimen comprised CD4+ or CD8+ T cells sorted from blood, sampled in a trial of the OX40 agonist ivuxolimab. These receptors all come from an adult with an advanced solid tumor such as melanoma, head and neck, liver or kidney cancer.

The V gene is TRBV7-9, the J gene TRBJ1-4; D perhaps matches TRBD1 (5 bases). Looked up from germline, CDR1 is SEHNR and CDR2 is FQNEAQ (reference sequence). The V and J ends lost 2 bases and 8 bases respectively, with 12 bases between them. The CDR3 runs to 14 residues. CDR3 residues: CASSLNIGGEKLFF. In nucleotides, the CDR3 is TGTGCCAGCAGCTTAAATATTGGGGGAGAAAAACTGTTTTTT.

The CDR3: CASSYGTGQYNEQFF. Written as DNA, the CDR3 is TGTGCCAGCTCATACGGGACAGGACAATACAATGAGCAGTTCTTC. The rearrangement joins TRBV18 to TRBJ2-1; 8 bases agree with TRBD1. The germline V gene has CDR1 KGHSH and CDR2 LQKENI. Trimming at V came to 5 bases and at J to 4 bases, leaving 7 bases not matched to a gene. The CDR3 loop spans 15 amino acids. The full variable domain, with the rest looked up from reference TRBV18 and TRBJ2-1, is NAGVMQNPRHLVRRRGQEARLRCSPMKGHSHVYWYRQLPEEGLKFMVYLQKENIIDESGMPKERFSAEFPKEGPSILRIQQVVRGDSAAYFCASSYGTGQYNEQFFGPGTRLTVL.

This clone was counted between two and nine times. V and J are TRBV28 and TRBJ1-5; possibly TRBD1 for D (6 bases). The CDR3 loop spans 17 amino acids. Trimming removed 4 bases at V and 3 bases at J, with 19 bases between. Germline assignment: CDR1 MDHEN and CDR2 SYDVKM. The CDR3 sequence: CASSSPAGGGNNQPQHF. The CDR3, as DNA: TGTGCCAGCAGTTCCCCGGCGGGGGGCGGGAACAATCAGCCCCAGCATTTT.

The rearrangement links TRBV7-2 to TRBJ2-2; D not resolved. V was clipped by 3 bases and J by 5 bases, with 22 bases between them. The CDR3 sequence is 18 residues long. The germline V gene has CDR1 SGHTA and CDR2 FQGNSA. The CDR3 reads CASSFSNVRMGWTGELFF. CDR3 nucleotides: TGTGCCAGCAGCTTCTCAAACGTACGGATGGGGTGGACCGGGGAGCTGTTTTTT.

V gene TRBV14 combines with J gene TRBJ2-1, with 8 bases matching TRBD2. The germline gives CDR1 SGHDN, CDR2 FVKESK. The CDR3 is 13 residues long. Losses at the gene ends were 5 bases for V and 7 bases for J; bases not matched to a gene: 4. In DNA, the CDR3 is TGTGCCAGCAGCAGCGGGAGTAATAATGAGCAGTTCTTC. Translated, it gives CASSSGSNNEQFF.

The chain uses TRBV5-1 and TRBJ2-7, with D unclear. There are 15 residues in the CDR3. Trimming removed 3 bases at V and 2 bases at J, with 15 bases between. Germline V lookup: CDR1 SGHRS, CDR2 YFSETQ. The chain's CDR3 is CASSYATFLAYEQYF. The DNA of the CDR3 is TGCGCCAGCAGCTACGCGACGTTCCTCGCCTACGAGCAGTACTTC.

The chain couples TRBV21-1 to TRBJ1-1; the table's D gene call, TRBD1, was not cross checked with the DNA. TRBV21-1 is a known pseudogene. This CDR3 spans 22 amino acids. This CDR3 reads CASSNKHRAKGRMGQGTNEAFF. The CDR3 DNA is TGTGCCAGCAGCAATAAACATCGCGCCAAGGGCCGTATGGGACAGGGCACCAATGAAGCTTTCTTT.

J is TRBJ2-3 and V is TRBV10-1; D unresolved. With 2 bases removed from V and 3 bases from J, the gap between germline ends came to 9 bases. CDR1 is WNHNN, CDR2 SYGVQD, per germline (reference sequence). The CDR3 extends over 14 amino acids. The CDR3 nucleotides are TGCGCCAGCAGTGAGGGTCGGCTGACAGATACGCAGTATTTT. This sequence encodes CASSEGRLTDTQYF.

The J gene is TRBJ1-3, the V gene TRBV7-2; D uncertain. This CDR3 is 15 amino acids long. Germline V CDR1 and CDR2: SGHTA, FQGNSA. V lost 1 base, J lost 2 bases, and 9 bases lay in between. CDR3 coding DNA: TGTGCCAGCAGCTTAGGGCACCTCCCTGGAAACACCATATATTTT. It is translated as CASSLGHLPGNTIYF.

This clone was detected a few times. This chain links TRBV4-1 with TRBJ2-4; possible D gene TRBD2, 6 bases. Per germline, CDR1 MGHRA and CDR2 YSYEKL. The CDR3 is made up of 14 amino acids. V was trimmed by 2 bases and J by 8 bases, leaving 13 bases between them. CDR3 sequence (DNA): TGCGCCAGCAGCCAACCTAGACTAGGGGACATTCAGTACTTC. Its protein product is CASSQPRLGDIQYF.

The V and J genes are TRBV7-3 and TRBJ2-1; 10 positions match TRBD2. Germline V gene lookup returns CDR1 SGHTA and CDR2 FQGTGA. There are 18 residues in the CDR3. Losses at the gene ends were 1 base for V and 8 bases for J; bases not matched to a gene: 14. The chain's CDR3 is CASSLKASLAGVRDEQFF. The CDR3 nucleotides are TGTGCCAGCAGCTTAAAGGCGTCGCTAGCGGGGGTTCGGGATGAGCAGTTCTTC.

The genes are TRBV5-6 and TRBJ2-1; perhaps TRBD1 as D (6 bases). CDR3 length: 14 residues. The V gene lost 0 bases and the J gene lost 7 bases, with 11 bases spanning the gap. Germline V gives CDR1 SGHDT, CDR2 YYEEEE. The CDR3 sequence is CASSLDREWNEQFF. CDR3 sequence (DNA): TGTGCCAGCAGCTTGGACAGGGAATGGAATGAGCAGTTCTTC.

This clone was detected only a few times. Other DNA sequences in the sample encode the same CDR3. The rearrangement links TRBV5-1 to TRBJ2-5; 7 bases align to TRBD1. Looked up from germline, CDR1 is SGHRS and CDR2 is YFSETQ. J was trimmed by 2 bases and V by 3 bases; bases with no gene match: 1. The CDR3 runs to 13 residues. Here the CDR3 DNA reads TGCGCCAGCAGCTGGACAGGACAAGAGACCCAGTACTTC. This encodes CASSWTGQETQYF. The variable domain in full, completed from reference TRBV5-1 and TRBJ2-5, reads KAGVTQTPRYLIKTRGQQVTLSCSPISGHRSVSWYQQTPGQGLQFLFEYFSETQRNKGNFPGRFSGRQFSNSRSEMNVSTLELGDSALYLCASSWTGQETQYFGPGTRLLVL.

This chain connects TRBV5-5 to TRBJ1-4, with D uncertain. V lost 0 bases to trimming and J lost 8 bases, with 8 bases between them. Germline values: CDR1 SGHKS, CDR2 YYEKEE (reference sequence). This CDR3 region has 13 residues. This chain's CDR3 is CASSLGTTEKLFF. CDR3 in DNA: TGTGCCAGCAGCTTGGGTACGACCGAAAAACTGTTTTTT.

The V and J genes are TRBV5-1 and TRBJ1-1, with a tentative D call TRBD1 (6 bases). Trimming took 4 bases from V and 1 from J, leaving 17 bases between them. This CDR3 has 16 residues. Germline CDR1 is SGHRS and CDR2 is YFSETQ. The chain's CDR3 is CASSPGHQGGNTEAFF. In DNA form, the CDR3 reads TGCGCCAGCAGCCCTGGACATCAAGGGGGGAACACTGAAGCTTTCTTT. Supplemented by reference TRBV5-1 and TRBJ1-1, the full variable domain reads KAGVTQTPRYLIKTRGQQVTLSCSPISGHRSVSWYQQTPGQGLQFLFEYFSETQRNKGNFPGRFSGRQFSNSRSEMNVSTLELGDSALYLCASSPGHQGGNTEAFFGQGTRLTVV.

V is TRBV9 and J is TRBJ1-3; perhaps TRBD1 as D (5 bases). Per the germline V gene, CDR1 is SGDLS and CDR2 is YYNGEE. The CDR3 is 16 amino acids. V dropped 1 base and J dropped 4 bases, with 15 bases sitting between them. This chain's CDR3 is CASSVLGLLGGNTIYF. In nucleotides, the CDR3 is TGTGCCAGCAGCGTACTGGGACTCCTGGGAGGAAACACCATATATTTT.

The chain carries TRBV6-1 and TRBJ2-2; D is unresolved. V was clipped by 2 bases and J by 2 bases, with 6 bases between them. In germline, CDR1 is MNHNS, CDR2 SASEGT. The CDR3 sequence is 14 residues long. The CDR3 reads CASSESLNTGELFF. As DNA, the CDR3 is TGTGCCAGCAGTGAATCCCTCAACACCGGGGAGCTGTTTTTT.

The chain couples TRBV10-3 to TRBJ1-6, with a weak D call TRBD1 (6 bases). V lost 4 bases to trimming and J lost 8 bases, with 12 bases between them. CDR1 and CDR2 from the germline V gene are ENHRY and SYGVKD. The CDR3 has 14 amino acids. The DNA of the CDR3 is TGTGCCATCAGTGGGGGGCTAGTAGATTCACCCCTCCACTTT. This translates into CAISGGLVDSPLHF.

V gene TRBV5-1 combines with J gene TRBJ1-1; D may be TRBD1 (5 bases). Trimming removed 7 bases from V and 4 bases from J, with 14 bases in between. Germline CDR1 reads SGHRS; CDR2 reads YFSETQ. This CDR3 has 13 residues. CDR3 amino acids: CASAQGDSTEAFF. The CDR3 nucleotides read TGCGCCAGCGCTCAAGGGGACTCCACTGAAGCTTTCTTT.

The chain has TRBV5-1 and TRBJ2-2; possible D gene TRBD2, 5 bases. The CDR3 consists of 16 residues. Trimming stripped 4 bases from V and 0 bases from J, with 13 bases between. Germline lookup yields CDR1 SGHRS and CDR2 YFSETQ. The DNA of the CDR3 is TGCGCCAGCAGCCCGGGATCGGGCGCGAACACCGGGGAGCTGTTTTTT. The encoded protein is CASSPGSGANTGELFF.

The chain carries TRBV19 and TRBJ1-5; D unclear. Trimming left V 6 bases short and J 9 bases short, with 12 bases between. CDR1 is LNHDA and CDR2 is SQIVND in the germline V gene (reference sequence). The CDR3 is made up of 12 amino acids. CDR3 in amino acids: CASRYAEGPQHF. The CDR3 DNA reads as TGTGCCAGTAGATACGCGGAGGGGCCCCAGCATTTT.

This chain links TRBV5-1 with TRBJ2-7; 9 bases map to TRBD1. This CDR3 spans 14 amino acids. V lost 2 bases and J lost 6; bases outside the gene matches: 6. Germline V gene sequence: CDR1 SGHRS, CDR2 YFSETQ. The CDR3 bases are TGCGCCAGCAGCTTAAACAGGGGGCTTGCCGAGCAGTACTTC. It is translated as CASSLNRGLAEQYF.

This clone was detected a few times. The chain recombines TRBV29-1 with TRBJ1-4; possibly TRBD1 for D (5 bases). The length of the CDR3 is 14 residues. Germline CDR1 reads SQVTM; CDR2 reads ANQGSEA. V lost 3 bases, J lost 5 bases, and 13 bases lay in between. This chain's CDR3 is CSVEFGAANEKLFF. CDR3 nucleotides: TGCAGCGTTGAGTTTGGGGCGGCGAATGAAAAACTGTTTTTT.

This clone appeared a few times. The gene calls are TRBV7-9 and TRBJ1-5, with D possibly matching TRBD1 (6 bases). The CDR3 runs 15 residues. Germline assignment: CDR1 SEHNR and CDR2 FQNEAQ (reference sequence). Trimming cost V 5 bases and J 5 bases, with 16 bases left between them. As DNA, the CDR3 is TGTGCCAGCAGCCCACAAGCGGGGGCCGATCAGCCCCAGCATTTT. Translated, it gives CASSPQAGADQPQHF.

This sequence joins TRBV13 and TRBJ2-2, with 7 bases matching TRBD2. V was clipped by 0 bases and J by 3 bases; unmatched bases: 7. The CDR3 is 17 amino acids. Germline values: CDR1 PRHDT, CDR2 FYEKMQ (reference sequence). DNA of the CDR3: TGTGCCAGCAGCTTAGGCCGCGGTAGCGGGCACACCGGGGAGCTGTTTTTT. The encoded protein is CASSLGRGSGHTGELFF.

This chain uses TRBV7-9 with TRBJ1-2; 9 bases fit TRBD1. The CDR3 covers 13 residues. Germline lookup yields CDR1 SEHNR and CDR2 FQNEAQ (reference sequence). V was pared by 4 bases and J by 6 bases, with 3 bases of the junction left unmatched. The CDR3 protein is CASSSGQGHGYTF. The CDR3 coding sequence is TGTGCCAGCAGCTCGGGACAGGGTCATGGCTACACCTTC.

The rearrangement links TRBV5-1 to TRBJ2-7; weak D call: TRBD1 (6 bases). This CDR3 has 15 amino acids. The germline V gene encodes CDR1 SGHRS and CDR2 YFSETQ. V lost 2 bases and J 2 bases, leaving 14 bases between the germline ends. Here the CDR3 reads CASSFSHSGAYEQYF. In DNA, the CDR3 is TGCGCCAGCAGCTTCTCCCACTCAGGGGCCTACGAGCAGTACTTC.

The chain links TRBV19 to TRBJ1-6; D may be TRBD1 (6 bases). This CDR3 contains 15 residues. Germline CDR1 reads LNHDA; CDR2 reads SQIVND (reference sequence). Trimming took off 3 bases at V and 3 bases at J, with 9 bases between the two ends. CDR3 coding DNA: TGTGCCAGTAGTATGGGGACAAACTATAATTCACCCCTCCACTTT. It translates to CASSMGTNYNSPLHF.

V and J are TRBV6-1 and TRBJ1-1, with D maybe TRBD1 (5 bases). Trimming removed 2 bases from V and 4 bases from J, with 14 bases in between. This CDR3 is 15 amino acids long. Germline V gene sequence: CDR1 MNHNS, CDR2 SASEGT. The chain's CDR3 is CASSEYMGVATEAFF. In DNA, the CDR3 is TGTGCCAGCAGTGAATACATGGGGGTGGCCACTGAAGCTTTCTTT.